The T cell receptor beta chain described here comes from a study of cytotoxic CD8 clonotypes in ibrutinib-treated CLL. The table came from immunoSEQ multiplex PCR; TCRdb's copy has only in-frame clones and leaves some out. The top ten clones hold about two fifths of a sample with about 50,000 clones, over 60% of them seen once. This CDR3 is 14 amino acids long. V dropped 3 bases and J dropped 7 bases, with 13 bases sitting between them. In germline, CDR1 is MDHEN, CDR2 SYDVKM. This specimen was PBMCs, taken after 12 months of ibrutinib treatment. The chain joins TRBV28 to TRBJ1-5; D gene unclear. The sequence was collected from a human donor with chronic lymphocytic leukemia. CDR3 coding DNA: TGTGCCAGCAGTTTTCGGGTGGCACGGCAGCCCCAGCATTTT. Amino acid sequence: CASSFRVARQPQHF.